This entry lists 32 T cell receptor beta chains sequenced from one sample in a study of cytomegalovirus exposure and HLA in healthy donors. Amplification used 60 Vbeta primers and 13 Jbeta primers. Here immunoSEQ multiplex PCR was the method, and the copy in TCRdb shows in-frame clones only, minus some. The sample holds approximately 110,000 clones. Input material: PBMCs. The receptors were sampled from a man aged 18 to 29 in good health and CMV-seronegative.

The CDR3 reads CASTKAQGREAFF. CDR3 nucleotide sequence: TGTGCCAGCACTAAAGCCCAGGGGCGTGAAGCTTTCTTT. The J gene is TRBJ1-1, the V gene TRBV6-5; D perhaps matches TRBD1 (6 bases). This CDR3 has 13 amino acids. The V gene's germline CDR1 is MNHEY and CDR2 SVGAGI. V was clipped by 7 bases and J by 7 bases, with 16 bases between them.

J is TRBJ2-3 and V is TRBV27, with TRBD2 matching over 11 bases. The V gene's germline CDR1 is MNHEY and CDR2 SMNVEV (reference sequence). With 5 bases clipped from V and 3 bases from J, the junction kept 4 bases outside the gene matches. This CDR3 has 15 amino acids. CDR3 region: CASSPWTSGTDTQYF. The CDR3, as DNA: TGTGCCAGCAGTCCATGGACTAGCGGGACAGATACGCAGTATTTT.

The DNA of the CDR3 is TGTGCCTCCACGGCGGGGGTTTCCTCACCCCTCCACTTT. Its protein is CASTAGVSSPLHF. The rearrangement joins TRBV30 to TRBJ1-6, with D possibly being TRBD1 (5 bases). The CDR3 spans 13 residues. Germline CDR1 is GTSNPN and CDR2 is SVGIG (reference sequence). V was shortened by 7 bases and J by 10 bases, with 17 bases between the two germline ends. Complete variable domain (other parts from reference TRBV30 and TRBJ1-6): SQTIHQWPATLVQPVGSPLSLECTVEGTSNPNLYWYRQAAGRGLQLLFYSVGIGQISSEVPQNLSASRPQDRQFILSSKKLLLSDSGFYLCASTAGVSSPLHFGNGTRLTVT.

The chain links TRBV4-1 to TRBJ2-1; 9 bases line up with TRBD2. This CDR3 is 13 amino acids long. Trimming removed 3 bases from V and 9 bases from J; junction bases left unmatched: 3. The germline V gene encodes CDR1 MGHRA and CDR2 YSYEKL. The CDR3 nucleotides are TGCGCCAGCAGCCAGGGACTAGCAAGTGAGCAGTTCTTC. The encoded protein is CASSQGLASEQFF.

J is TRBJ2-7 and V is TRBV14; D is ambiguous. The CDR3 contains 14 residues. V dropped 0 bases and J dropped 6 bases, with 12 bases sitting between them. Germline V gene data show CDR1 as SGHDN and CDR2 as FVKESK. In nucleotides, the CDR3 is TGTGCCAGCAGCCAAGACCCTGGAGATGTCGAGCAGTACTTC. Amino acids: CASSQDPGDVEQYF.

The V and J genes are TRBV9 and TRBJ2-5; 10 bases agree with TRBD2. V shed 4 bases and J 3 bases; nucleotides not matched to a gene: 9. The germline V gene encodes CDR1 SGDLS and CDR2 YYNGEE. The CDR3 is 16 residues long. Here the CDR3 reads CASSFRAGGLEETQYF. The CDR3 bases are TGTGCCAGCAGCTTTAGAGCGGGGGGGCTAGAAGAGACCCAGTACTTC.

The chain links TRBV25-1 to TRBJ2-7; no firm D call. The V gene lost 4 bases and the J gene lost 4 bases, with 17 bases spanning the gap. CDR3 length equals 15 residues. Germline V gene data show CDR1 as MGHDK and CDR2 as SYGVNS. The CDR3 region has the DNA TGTGCCAGCAGTGTACCGGGTCAAACTACGTACGAGCAGTACTTC. Translated, it gives CASSVPGQTTYEQYF.

The V call is TRBV27, the J call TRBJ1-1, with TRBD1 matching 8 bases. This CDR3 spans 14 amino acids. Germline loops: CDR1 MNHEY, CDR2 SMNVEV (reference sequence). V lost 6 bases to trimming and J lost 1 base; unmatched junction nucleotides: 4. DNA of the CDR3: TGTGCCAGCAGGTCAGGGGGCAGGAACACTGAAGCTTTCTTT. Translated, it gives CASRSGGRNTEAFF.

The rearrangement links TRBV4-2 to TRBJ2-5, with D unclear. Trimming took 0 bases from V and 3 from J, leaving 11 bases between them. The germline CDR1 and CDR2 sequences are LGHNA and YNFKEQ. The CDR3 contains 15 residues. Here the CDR3 DNA reads TGTGCCAGCAGCCAAGATAGACGCACAGAAGAGACCCAGTACTTC. Its protein is CASSQDRRTEETQYF.

This chain joins TRBV6-6 and TRBJ2-7; 8 positions match TRBD2. The J segment lost 4 bases and the V segment lost 6 bases, leaving 5 bases of the junction unmatched. Germline V gives CDR1 MNHNY, CDR2 SVGAGI (reference sequence). This CDR3 is 13 amino acids long. CDR3 amino acids: CASSSTSGYEQYF. The CDR3 DNA sequence: TGTGCCAGCAGCTCTACTAGCGGATACGAGCAGTACTTC.

The V and J genes are TRBV7-2 and TRBJ2-1, with 8 bases identical to TRBD1. V shed 3 bases, J shed 0 bases, and the junction held 1 base outside the gene matches. The CDR3 contains 15 residues. Per the germline V gene, CDR1 is SGHTA and CDR2 is FQGNSA. CDR3 sequence: CASSLDRVSYNEQFF. The CDR3 DNA reads as TGTGCCAGCAGCTTGGACAGGGTCTCCTACAATGAGCAGTTCTTC.

The V call is TRBV18, the J call TRBJ2-2; D perhaps matches TRBD2 (5 bases). The CDR3 runs 16 residues. The V gene lost 5 bases and the J gene lost 0 bases, with 13 bases spanning the gap. Germline V CDR1 and CDR2: KGHSH, LQKENI. This CDR3 reads CASSETEGSNTGELFF. Written as DNA, the CDR3 is TGTGCCAGCTCAGAAACAGAGGGATCGAACACCGGGGAGCTGTTTTTT.

The V gene is TRBV7-2, the J gene TRBJ1-1; a weak D match, TRBD1 (5 bases). Trimming left V 4 bases short and J 0 bases short, with 12 bases between. Germline CDR1 SGHTA, CDR2 FQGNSA. The CDR3 length is 15 residues. As DNA, the CDR3 is TGTGCCAGCAGCTCGGGGGGTGGGGTGAACACTGAAGCTTTCTTT. Residues: CASSSGGGVNTEAFF.

The gene calls are TRBV4-2 and TRBJ1-1, with TRBD1 identical over 7 bases. With 4 bases clipped from V and 1 base from J, the junction kept 6 bases outside the gene matches. CDR1 and CDR2 (germline): LGHNA, YNFKEQ. The CDR3 is 15 amino acids. CDR3 DNA: TGTGCCAGCAGCCGCCCAGGGGGACGGAACACTGAAGCTTTCTTT. Its protein product is CASSRPGGRNTEAFF.

The chain links TRBV6-1 to TRBJ1-1; TRBD1 agrees at 8 bases. Germline values: CDR1 MNHNS, CDR2 SASEGT. Trimming cost V 5 bases and J 6 bases; bases outside gene matches: 5. The CDR3 length is 13 residues. The DNA for the CDR3 is TGTGCCAGCAGTCCCTTGGACAGGGCTGAAGCTTTCTTT. The encoded protein is CASSPLDRAEAFF.

The rearrangement links TRBV30 to TRBJ1-1; 10 bases fit TRBD1. Germline V gene data show CDR1 as GTSNPN and CDR2 as SVGIG (reference sequence). The V segment lost 3 bases and the J segment 6 bases; nucleotides outside the gene matches: 16. This CDR3 region has 17 residues. The CDR3 DNA follows: TGTGCCTGGAGCGCCTTTAATTTACGGGACAGGGGCCCTGAAGCTTTCTTT. It specifies CAWSAFNLRDRGPEAFF.

The J gene is TRBJ2-7, the V gene TRBV2, with 10 bases fitting TRBD2. Per germline, CDR1 SNHLY and CDR2 FYNNEI. The V gene end was trimmed by 7 bases and the J gene end by 3 bases; junction bases not matched to a gene: 9. This CDR3 is built from 15 residues. CDR3 amino acids: CASTLRTSGIYEQYF. The CDR3 nucleotides are TGTGCCAGCACCCTACGGACTAGCGGAATCTACGAGCAGTACTTC.

The rearrangement links TRBV5-1 to TRBJ1-1, with TRBD1 matching over 11 bases. This CDR3 comprises 13 residues. V lost 6 bases to trimming and J lost 6 bases; unmatched junction nucleotides: 4. Per the germline V gene, CDR1 is SGHRS and CDR2 is YFSETQ. CDR3 sequence reads: CASTGDRGAEAFF. The CDR3 DNA reads TGCGCCAGCACCGGGGACAGGGGGGCTGAAGCTTTCTTT.

This chain connects TRBV7-6 to TRBJ2-7, with 8 bases lining up with TRBD1. J lost 4 bases, V lost 2 bases, and 4 bases had no gene match. CDR1 SGHVS and CDR2 FNYEAQ come from the germline V gene. The CDR3 extends over 14 amino acids. CDR3 DNA sequence: TGTGCCAGCAGCTTAATCAGGGGGCCATACGAGCAGTACTTC. It codes for CASSLIRGPYEQYF.

This chain joins TRBV11-2 and TRBJ2-7; D is possibly TRBD1 (6 bases). The CDR3 consists of 13 residues. The germline V and J ends were trimmed by 5 bases and 1 base, with 9 bases remaining between them. The V gene's germline CDR1 is SGHAT and CDR2 FQNNGV. CDR3 coding DNA: TGTGCCAGCAGCCATGGACAGTCCTACGAGCAGTACTTC. The encoded protein is CASSHGQSYEQYF.

J is TRBJ2-1 and V is TRBV5-8; the D gene is possibly TRBD2 (6 bases). The CDR3 extends over 16 amino acids. Trimming shortened V by 7 bases and J by 3 bases, and 20 bases separated the two germline ends. Looked up from germline, CDR1 is SGHTS and CDR2 is YDEGEE. CDR3 sequence (DNA): TGTGCCAGCGCCCCGGGCAGAGGAGGGGACTACAATGAGCAGTTCTTC. Translation gives CASAPGRGGDYNEQFF.

The chain uses TRBV6-1 and TRBJ1-2; D is ambiguous. The CDR3 sequence is 15 residues long. CDR1 and CDR2 from the germline V gene are MNHNS and SASEGT. Trimming removed 1 base from V and 4 bases from J, with 13 bases in between. CDR3 sequence (DNA): TGTGCCAGCAGTGAAGTGAGTGGCGGATTCTATGGCTACACCTTC. Translating it yields CASSEVSGGFYGYTF.

The CDR3 nucleotides read TGTGCCAGCTCACTAAACAGGGGGCGGGACACTGAAGCTTTCTTT. Its translation is CASSLNRGRDTEAFF. This sequence joins TRBV18 and TRBJ1-1, with 9 bases lining up with TRBD1. This CDR3 contains 15 residues. J gave up 3 bases and V 4 bases, and 6 bases lay outside the gene matches. Germline CDR1 KGHSH, CDR2 LQKENI.

This chain joins TRBV5-1 and TRBJ2-3; 12 bases are a match to TRBD2. The CDR3 covers 15 residues. Unmatched junction bases numbered 4, after V lost 4 bases and J lost 4 bases. Germline V lookup: CDR1 SGHRS, CDR2 YFSETQ. CDR3 amino acids: CASSLAGGTSDTQYF. The CDR3 bases are TGCGCCAGCAGCCTAGCGGGGGGGACCTCAGATACGCAGTATTTT. The whole variable domain, filled in from reference TRBV5-1 and TRBJ2-3, reads KAGVTQTPRYLIKTRGQQVTLSCSPISGHRSVSWYQQTPGQGLQFLFEYFSETQRNKGNFPGRFSGRQFSNSRSEMNVSTLELGDSALYLCASSLAGGTSDTQYFGPGTRLTVL.

V usage is TRBV6-5 and J usage is TRBJ1-3, with a possible D match to TRBD1 (5 bases). This CDR3 spans 14 amino acids. CDR1 is MNHEY, CDR2 SVGAGI, per germline. Trimming pared 5 bases from V and 2 bases from J, leaving 10 bases between. The CDR3 region is CASSDQGPGNTIYF. As DNA, the CDR3 is TGTGCCAGCAGTGACCAGGGTCCTGGAAACACCATATATTTT.

The rearrangement links TRBV9 to TRBJ2-2; unclear D gene. The CDR3 contains 15 residues. V was trimmed by 7 bases and J by 6 bases, leaving 19 bases between them. The germline V gene encodes CDR1 SGDLS and CDR2 YYNGEE. The CDR3 nucleotides are TGTGCCAGCTCTCTTCAGCCCGCAGGCCCCGGGGAGCTGTTTTTT. Its translation is CASSLQPAGPGELFF.

This sequence joins TRBV6-5 and TRBJ1-2; D uncertain. There are 14 residues in the CDR3. Germline V lookup: CDR1 MNHEY, CDR2 SVGAGI. V lost 8 bases and J 3 bases, leaving 16 bases between the germline ends. The CDR3 nucleotides are TGTGCCAGCGGCTCTGTTGGAGGCTACTATGGCTACACCTTC. Its translation is CASGSVGGYYGYTF.

The chain recombines TRBV11-2 with TRBJ2-2, with 11 bases fitting TRBD2. CDR3 length: 15 residues. Per the germline V gene, CDR1 is SGHAT and CDR2 is FQNNGV. Trimming took 6 bases from V and 5 from J; bases not matched to a gene: 5. The CDR3 nucleotides read TGTGCCAGCAGTGAAGTAGCGGGGGGGACCGGGGAGCTGTTTTTT. This gives the protein CASSEVAGGTGELFF.

V usage is TRBV27 and J usage is TRBJ1-1; D possibly corresponds to TRBD1 (5 bases). Germline CDR1 MNHEY, CDR2 SMNVEV (reference sequence). The CDR3 has 14 residues. V was cut by 3 bases and J by 5 bases, with 13 bases left in between. CDR3 region: CASSFGGSRTEAFF. The DNA for the CDR3 is TGTGCCAGCAGTTTCGGGGGTTCCAGGACTGAAGCTTTCTTT.

Notes on this clone: The junction departs from germline at one end; a sequencing error may be responsible. This sequence joins TRBV6-5 and TRBJ1-2; 7 bases match TRBD1. Germline CDR1 reads MNHEY; CDR2 reads SVGAGI. This CDR3 is built from 12 residues. The CDR3 bases are TGTGCCAGCAGGTCGACAGGGTATGACTACACCTTC. As protein: CASRSTGYDYTF.

The V and J genes are TRBV6-5 and TRBJ1-3; D remains unclear. CDR1 and CDR2 from the germline V gene are MNHEY and SVGAGI. The CDR3 loop spans 16 amino acids. Trimming shortened V by 0 bases and J by 0 bases, and 9 bases separated the two germline ends. The CDR3 sequence: CASSYSRQLSGNTIYF. CDR3 coding DNA: TGTGCCAGCAGTTACTCGAGGCAGCTCTCTGGAAACACCATATATTTT.

The chain has TRBV28 and TRBJ2-7; D not certain. V was clipped by 7 bases and J by 1 base, with 14 bases between them. The CDR3 runs to 14 residues. Germline CDR1 and CDR2: MDHEN and SYDVKM. The CDR3 DNA reads as TGTGCCAGCAAGTCAGGTACCCTTTCCTACGAGCAGTACTTC. Encoded protein: CASKSGTLSYEQYF.